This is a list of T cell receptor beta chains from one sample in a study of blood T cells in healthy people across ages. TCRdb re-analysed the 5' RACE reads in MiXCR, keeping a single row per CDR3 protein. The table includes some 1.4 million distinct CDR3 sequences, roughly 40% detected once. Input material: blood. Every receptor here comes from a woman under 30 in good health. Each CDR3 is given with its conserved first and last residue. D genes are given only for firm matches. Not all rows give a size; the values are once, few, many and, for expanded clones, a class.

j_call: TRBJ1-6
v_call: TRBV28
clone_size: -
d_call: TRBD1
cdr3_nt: TGTGCCAGCAGTTTAATTGACAGGGATACTTCACCCCTCCACTTT
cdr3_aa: CASSLIDRDTSPLHF

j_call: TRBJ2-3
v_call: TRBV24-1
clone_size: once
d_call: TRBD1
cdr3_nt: TGTGCCACCAGTGATTCACAGGGGTTAGATACGCAGTATTTT
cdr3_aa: CATSDSQGLDTQYF

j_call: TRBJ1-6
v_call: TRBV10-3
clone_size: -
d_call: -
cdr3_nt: TGTGCCATCAGTGAGTCGGGGGCACCCCTCCACTTT
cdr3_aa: CAISESGAPLHF

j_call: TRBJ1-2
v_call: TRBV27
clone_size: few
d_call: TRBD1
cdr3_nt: TGTGCCAGCAGCAGGGGGGACAGCCAATTCTATGGCTACACCTTC
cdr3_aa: CASSRGDSQFYGYTF

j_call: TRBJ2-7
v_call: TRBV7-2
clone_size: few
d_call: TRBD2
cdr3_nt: TGTGCCAGCAGCCTACTACTTGGACTAGCGGGAGGGCCCATGAACGAGCAGTACTTC
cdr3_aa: CASSLLLGLAGGPMNEQYF

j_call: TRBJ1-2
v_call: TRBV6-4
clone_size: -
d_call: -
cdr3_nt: TGTGCCAGCAGGCCTACGATACAGGGCTACTATGGCTACACCTTC
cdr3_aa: CASRPTIQGYYGYTF

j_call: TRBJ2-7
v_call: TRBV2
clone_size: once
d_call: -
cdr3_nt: TGTGCCAGCAGTGATAAAAGATGGCAGGGTCGCGAGCAGTACTTC
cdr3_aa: CASSDKRWQGREQYF

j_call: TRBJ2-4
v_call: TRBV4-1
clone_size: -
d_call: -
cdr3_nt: TGCGCCAGCAGCCGGGGTTTAGTCAGAAGCTCCTACGGGCAGTACTTC
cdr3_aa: CASSRGLVRSSYGQYF

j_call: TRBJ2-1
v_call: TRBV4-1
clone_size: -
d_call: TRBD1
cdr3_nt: TGCGCCAGCAGGTTCTCCGGGACAGGGCTGAGCAATGAGCAGTTCTTC
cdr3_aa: CASRFSGTGLSNEQFF

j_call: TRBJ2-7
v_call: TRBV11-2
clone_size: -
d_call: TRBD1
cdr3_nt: TGTGCCAGCAGCTTAGATGGGACAGTCTCCTACGAGCAGTACTTC
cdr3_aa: CASSLDGTVSYEQYF

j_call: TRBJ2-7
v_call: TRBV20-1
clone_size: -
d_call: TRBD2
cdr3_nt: TGCAGTGCTAGAGATCCTGCGGGAGGGGACAATGAGCAGTACTTC
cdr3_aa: CSARDPAGGDNEQYF

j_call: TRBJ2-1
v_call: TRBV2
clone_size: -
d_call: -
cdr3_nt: TGTGCCAGCAGTGAGCGGGCAGGGGGGACCTACAATGAGCAGTTCTTC
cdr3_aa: CASSERAGGTYNEQFF

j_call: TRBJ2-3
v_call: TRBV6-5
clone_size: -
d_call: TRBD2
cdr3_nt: TGTGCCAGCAGTTCCGGGACTAGCGGGGGGGCAACGCAGTATTTT
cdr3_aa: CASSSGTSGGATQYF

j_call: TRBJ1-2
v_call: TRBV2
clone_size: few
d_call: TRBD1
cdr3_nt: TGTGCCAGCAGTGAATGGGACAGTATGTCGGGCTACACCTTC
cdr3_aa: CASSEWDSMSGYTF

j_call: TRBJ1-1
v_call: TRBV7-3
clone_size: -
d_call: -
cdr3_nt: TGTGCCGGCAGCTTATTAGGCGGGAACACTGAAGCTTTCTTT
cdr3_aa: CAGSLLGGNTEAFF

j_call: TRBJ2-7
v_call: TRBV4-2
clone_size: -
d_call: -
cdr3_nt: TGTGCCAGCAGCCTGCAGGGGAGTTTCTACGAGCAGTACTTC
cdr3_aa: CASSLQGSFYEQYF

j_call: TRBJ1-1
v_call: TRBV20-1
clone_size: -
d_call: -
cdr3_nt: TGCAGAGCAATCCGGGACACTGAAGCTTTCTTT
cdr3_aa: CRAIRDTEAFF

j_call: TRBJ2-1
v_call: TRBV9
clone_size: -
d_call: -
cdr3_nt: TGTGCCAGCAGCGCTCCAAGGGGGGGTGAGGAGACCCAGTTCTTC
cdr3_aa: CASSAPRGGEETQFF

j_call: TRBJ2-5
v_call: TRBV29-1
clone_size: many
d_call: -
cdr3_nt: TGCAGCGTTGAGGGACTCCCTTGGGAGACCCAGTACTTC
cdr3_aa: CSVEGLPWETQYF

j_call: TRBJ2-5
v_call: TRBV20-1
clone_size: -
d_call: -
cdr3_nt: TGCAGTGCTAGGGTGGGGGGGGCGGAGACCCAGTACTTC
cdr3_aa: CSARVGGAETQYF

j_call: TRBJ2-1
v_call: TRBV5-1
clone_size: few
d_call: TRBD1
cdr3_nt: TGCGCCAGCAGCCCCGGCCAGGCAGGGGGCTCAGGTGAGCAGTTCTTC
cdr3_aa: CASSPGQAGGSGEQFF

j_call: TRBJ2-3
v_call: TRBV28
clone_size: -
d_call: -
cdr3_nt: TGTGCCAGCAGTTTTAGTTTTGGCAGGGGGGTCACAGATACGCAGTATTTT
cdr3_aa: CASSFSFGRGVTDTQYF

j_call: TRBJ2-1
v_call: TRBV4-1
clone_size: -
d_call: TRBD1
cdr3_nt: TGCGCCAGCAGCCAAGTTAACCAGAGGACAGGGTCTCATGAGCAGTTCTTC
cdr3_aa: CASSQVNQRTGSHEQFF

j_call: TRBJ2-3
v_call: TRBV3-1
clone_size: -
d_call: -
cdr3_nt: TGTGCCAGCAGCCAAGATAGGGGCATGGCTAGCGACCGATACACAGATACGCAGTATTTT
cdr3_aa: CASSQDRGMASDRYTDTQYF

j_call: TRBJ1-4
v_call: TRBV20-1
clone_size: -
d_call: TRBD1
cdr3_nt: TGCAGTGCTTTTGGACAGGGGAATGAAAAACTGTTTTTT
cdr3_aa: CSAFGQGNEKLFF

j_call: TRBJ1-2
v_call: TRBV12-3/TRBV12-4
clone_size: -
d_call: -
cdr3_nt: TGTGCCAGCAGTTTAGAAGGAGGGTCGATTGGCTACACCTTC
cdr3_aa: CASSLEGGSIGYTF

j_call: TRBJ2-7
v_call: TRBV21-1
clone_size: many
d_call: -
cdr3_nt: TGTGCCAGCTGTAGCGTCGGCGGCGGCCAACTAGCGGGGACATACTACGAGCAGTACTTC
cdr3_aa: CASCSVGGGQLAGTYYEQYF

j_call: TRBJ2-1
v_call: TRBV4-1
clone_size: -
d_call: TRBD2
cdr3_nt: TGCGCCAGCAGCCAAGATCAGGTCCTAGCGGGGGCGCATGAGCAGTTCTTC
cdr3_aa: CASSQDQVLAGAHEQFF

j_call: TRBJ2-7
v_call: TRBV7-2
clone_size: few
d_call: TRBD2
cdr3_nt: TGTGCCAGCAGCTTATCAGGACTAGCGGGTGTTAAGCAGTACTTC
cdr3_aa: CASSLSGLAGVKQYF

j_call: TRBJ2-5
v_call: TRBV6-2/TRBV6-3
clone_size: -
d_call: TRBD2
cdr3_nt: TGTGCCAGCAGTCATTCTTGGCTAGCGGGAGTATCAGAGACCCAGTACTTC
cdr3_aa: CASSHSWLAGVSETQYF